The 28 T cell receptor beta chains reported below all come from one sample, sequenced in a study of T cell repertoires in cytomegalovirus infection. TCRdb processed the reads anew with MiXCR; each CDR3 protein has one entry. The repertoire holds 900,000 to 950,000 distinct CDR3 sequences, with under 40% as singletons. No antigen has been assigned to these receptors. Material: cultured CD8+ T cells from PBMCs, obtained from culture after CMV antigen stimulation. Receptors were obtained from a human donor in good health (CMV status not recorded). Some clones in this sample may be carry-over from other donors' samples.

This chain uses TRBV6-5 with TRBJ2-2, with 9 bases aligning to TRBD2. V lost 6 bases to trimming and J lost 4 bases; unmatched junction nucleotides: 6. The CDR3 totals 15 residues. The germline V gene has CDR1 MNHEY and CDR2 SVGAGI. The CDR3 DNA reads TGTGCCAGCAGCCAGACTAGCGGACCCACCGGGGAGCTGTTTTTT. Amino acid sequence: CASSQTSGPTGELFF.

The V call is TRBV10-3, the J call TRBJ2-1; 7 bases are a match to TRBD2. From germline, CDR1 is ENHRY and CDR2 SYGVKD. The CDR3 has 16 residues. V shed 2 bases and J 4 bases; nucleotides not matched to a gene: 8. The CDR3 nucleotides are TGTGCCATCAGTGAGGGGAGGGCAGGAATGTACAATGAGCAGTTCTTC. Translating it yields CAISEGRAGMYNEQFF.

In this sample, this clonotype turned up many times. DNA of the CDR3: TGTGCCAGCAGCTTAGATCCCCGGCGGGGGCCCTACAATGAGCAGTTCTTC. Translated: CASSLDPRRGPYNEQFF. V is TRBV7-6 and J is TRBJ2-1; D possibly corresponds to TRBD2 (7 bases). Trimming shortened V by 1 base and J by 2 bases, and 15 bases separated the two germline ends. From germline, CDR1 is SGHVS and CDR2 FNYEAQ. This CDR3 is built from 17 residues.

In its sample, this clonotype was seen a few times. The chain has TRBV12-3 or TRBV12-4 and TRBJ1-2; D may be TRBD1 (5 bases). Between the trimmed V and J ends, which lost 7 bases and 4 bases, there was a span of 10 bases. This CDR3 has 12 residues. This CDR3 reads CASTIGVYGYTF. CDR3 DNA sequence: TGTGCCAGCACCATAGGGGTCTATGGCTACACCTTC.

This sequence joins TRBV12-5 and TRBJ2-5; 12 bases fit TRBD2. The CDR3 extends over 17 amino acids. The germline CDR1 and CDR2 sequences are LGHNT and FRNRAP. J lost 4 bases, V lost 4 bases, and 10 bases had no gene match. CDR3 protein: CASGSLTSGGLLETQYF. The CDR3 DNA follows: TGTGCTAGTGGTTCGTTGACTAGCGGGGGATTATTAGAGACCCAGTACTTC.

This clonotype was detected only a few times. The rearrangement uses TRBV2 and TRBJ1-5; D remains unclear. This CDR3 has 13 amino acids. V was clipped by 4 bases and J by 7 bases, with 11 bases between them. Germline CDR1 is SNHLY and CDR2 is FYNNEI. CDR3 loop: CASSGPDLQPQHF. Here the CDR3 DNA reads TGTGCCAGCAGTGGGCCAGACCTACAGCCCCAGCATTTT.

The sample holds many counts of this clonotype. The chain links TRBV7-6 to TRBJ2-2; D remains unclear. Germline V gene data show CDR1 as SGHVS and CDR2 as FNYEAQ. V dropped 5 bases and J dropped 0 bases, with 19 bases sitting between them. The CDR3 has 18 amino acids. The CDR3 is CASSGSTDARANTGELFF. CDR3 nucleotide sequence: TGTGCCAGCAGCGGTTCTACCGACGCTCGGGCGAACACCGGGGAGCTGTTTTTT.

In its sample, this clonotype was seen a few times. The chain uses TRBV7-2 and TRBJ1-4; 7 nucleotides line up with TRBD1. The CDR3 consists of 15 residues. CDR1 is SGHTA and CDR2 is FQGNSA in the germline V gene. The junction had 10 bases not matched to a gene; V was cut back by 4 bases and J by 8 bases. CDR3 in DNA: TGTGCCAGCAGCTCTCGACAGGGAGGGAGGGAAAAACTGTTTTTT. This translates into CASSSRQGGREKLFF.

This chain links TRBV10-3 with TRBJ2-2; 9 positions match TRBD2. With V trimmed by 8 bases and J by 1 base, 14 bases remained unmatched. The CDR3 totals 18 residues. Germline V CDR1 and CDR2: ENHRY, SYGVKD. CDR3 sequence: CAIPSASSGGMNTGELFF. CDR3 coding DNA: TGTGCCATCCCGTCTGCGAGTAGCGGGGGTATGAACACCGGGGAGCTGTTTTTT.

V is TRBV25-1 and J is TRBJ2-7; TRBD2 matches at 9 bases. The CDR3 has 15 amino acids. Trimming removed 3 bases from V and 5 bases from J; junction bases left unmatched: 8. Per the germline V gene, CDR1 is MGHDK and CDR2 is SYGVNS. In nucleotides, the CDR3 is TGTGCCAGCAGTGAGACCGGTAGCGGGGGAGACGAGCAGTACTTC. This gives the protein CASSETGSGGDEQYF.

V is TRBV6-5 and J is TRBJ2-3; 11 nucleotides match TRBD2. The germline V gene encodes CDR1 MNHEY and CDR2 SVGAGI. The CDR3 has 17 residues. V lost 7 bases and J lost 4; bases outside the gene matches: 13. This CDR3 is CASTGTSGPLEADTQYF. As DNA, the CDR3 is TGTGCCAGCACCGGGACTAGCGGACCGTTAGAGGCAGATACGCAGTATTTT.

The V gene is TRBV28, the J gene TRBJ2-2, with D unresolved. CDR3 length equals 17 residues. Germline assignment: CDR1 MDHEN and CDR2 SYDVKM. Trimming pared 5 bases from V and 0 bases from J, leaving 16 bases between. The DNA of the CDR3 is TGTGCCAGCAGTCAACCGAGCTGGTGGGCGAACACCGGGGAGCTGTTTTTT. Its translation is CASSQPSWWANTGELFF.

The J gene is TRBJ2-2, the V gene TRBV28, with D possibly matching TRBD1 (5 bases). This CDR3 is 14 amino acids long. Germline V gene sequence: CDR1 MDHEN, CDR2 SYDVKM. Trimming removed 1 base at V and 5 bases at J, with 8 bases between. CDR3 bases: TGTGCCAGCAGTTTATCAGGGTGGACCGGGGAGCTGTTTTTT. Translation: CASSLSGWTGELFF.

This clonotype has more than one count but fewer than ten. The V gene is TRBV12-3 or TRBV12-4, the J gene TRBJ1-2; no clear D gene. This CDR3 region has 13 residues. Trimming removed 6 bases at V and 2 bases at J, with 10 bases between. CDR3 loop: CASRFSDNYGYTF. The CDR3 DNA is TGTGCCAGCAGATTTTCGGACAACTATGGCTACACCTTC.

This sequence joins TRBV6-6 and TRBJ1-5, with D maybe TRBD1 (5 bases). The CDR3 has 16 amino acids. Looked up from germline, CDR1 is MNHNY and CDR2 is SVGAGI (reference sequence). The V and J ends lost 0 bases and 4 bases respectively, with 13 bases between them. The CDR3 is CASSYSTAAGNQPQHF. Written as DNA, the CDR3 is TGTGCCAGCAGTTACTCTACGGCGGCAGGGAATCAGCCCCAGCATTTT.

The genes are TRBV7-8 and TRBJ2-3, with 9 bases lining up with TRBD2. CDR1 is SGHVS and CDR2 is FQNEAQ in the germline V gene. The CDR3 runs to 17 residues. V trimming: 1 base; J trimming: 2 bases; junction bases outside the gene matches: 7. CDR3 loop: CASSLEVVAGATDTQYF. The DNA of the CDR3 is TGTGCCAGCAGCTTAGAGGTTGTAGCGGGGGCCACAGATACGCAGTATTTT.

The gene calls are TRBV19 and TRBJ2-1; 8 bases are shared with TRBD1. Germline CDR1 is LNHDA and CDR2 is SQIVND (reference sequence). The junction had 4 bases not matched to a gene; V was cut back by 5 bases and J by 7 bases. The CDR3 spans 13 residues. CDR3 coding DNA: TGTGCCAGTAGTGAAGGGACAGGAAATGAGCAGTTCTTC. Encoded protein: CASSEGTGNEQFF.

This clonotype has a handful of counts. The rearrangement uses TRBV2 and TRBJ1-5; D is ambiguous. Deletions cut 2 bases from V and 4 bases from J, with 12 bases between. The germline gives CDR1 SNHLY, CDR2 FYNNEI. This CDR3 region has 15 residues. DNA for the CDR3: TGTGCCAGCAGTGAAATGGAGGGCACGAATCAGCCCCAGCATTTT. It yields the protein CASSEMEGTNQPQHF.

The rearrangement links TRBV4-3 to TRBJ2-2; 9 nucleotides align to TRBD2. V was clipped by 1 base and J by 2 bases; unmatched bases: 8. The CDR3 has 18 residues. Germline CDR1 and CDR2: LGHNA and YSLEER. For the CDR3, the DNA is TGCGCCAGCAGCCAAGCGGCGCGGACTAGCGCTAACACCGGGGAGCTGTTTTTT. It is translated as CASSQAARTSANTGELFF.

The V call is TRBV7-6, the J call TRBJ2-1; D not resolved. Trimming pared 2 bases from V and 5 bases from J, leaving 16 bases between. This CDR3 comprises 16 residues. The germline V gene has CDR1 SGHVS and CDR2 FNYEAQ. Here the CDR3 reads CASSLLDPRSHNEQFF. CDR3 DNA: TGTGCCAGCAGCTTACTGGACCCCCGAAGCCACAATGAGCAGTTCTTC.

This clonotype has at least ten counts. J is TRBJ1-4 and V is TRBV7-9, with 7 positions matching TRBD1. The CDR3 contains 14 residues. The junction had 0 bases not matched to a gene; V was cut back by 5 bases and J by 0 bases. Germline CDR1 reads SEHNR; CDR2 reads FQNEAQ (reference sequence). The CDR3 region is CASSDRATNEKLFF. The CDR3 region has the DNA TGTGCCAGCAGCGACAGGGCAACTAATGAAAAACTGTTTTTT. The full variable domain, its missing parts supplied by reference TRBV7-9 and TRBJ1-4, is DTGVSQNPRHKITKRGQNVTFRCDPISEHNRLYWYRQTLGQGPEFLTYFQNEAQLEKSRLLSDRFSAERPKGSFSTLEIQRTEQGDSAMYLCASSDRATNEKLFFGSGTQLSVL.

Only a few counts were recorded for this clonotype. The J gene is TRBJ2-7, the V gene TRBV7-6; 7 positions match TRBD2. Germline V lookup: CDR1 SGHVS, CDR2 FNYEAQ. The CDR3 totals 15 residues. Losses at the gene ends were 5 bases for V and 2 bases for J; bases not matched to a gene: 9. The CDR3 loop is CASSHPPSGTYEQYF. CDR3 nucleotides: TGTGCCAGCAGCCATCCGCCTAGCGGTACCTACGAGCAGTACTTC.

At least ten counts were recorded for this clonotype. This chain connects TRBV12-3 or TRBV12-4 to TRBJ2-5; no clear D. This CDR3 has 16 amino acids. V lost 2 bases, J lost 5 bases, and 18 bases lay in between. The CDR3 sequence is CASSLTGVGFEETQYF. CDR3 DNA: TGTGCCAGCAGTTTAACTGGGGTTGGGTTTGAGGAGACCCAGTACTTC.

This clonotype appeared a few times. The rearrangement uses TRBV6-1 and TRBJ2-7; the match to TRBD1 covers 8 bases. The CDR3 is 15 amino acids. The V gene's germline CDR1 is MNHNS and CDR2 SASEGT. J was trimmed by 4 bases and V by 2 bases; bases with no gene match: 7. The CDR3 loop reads CASSERAGGLYEQYV. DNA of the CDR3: TGTGCCAGCAGTGAACGGGCAGGGGGCTTGTACGAGCAGTACGTC.

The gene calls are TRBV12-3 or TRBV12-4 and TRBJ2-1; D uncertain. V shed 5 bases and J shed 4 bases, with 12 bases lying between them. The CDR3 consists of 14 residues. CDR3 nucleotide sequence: TGTGCCAGCAGTGTTGCTATAGGGTACAATGAGCAGTTCTTC. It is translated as CASSVAIGYNEQFF.

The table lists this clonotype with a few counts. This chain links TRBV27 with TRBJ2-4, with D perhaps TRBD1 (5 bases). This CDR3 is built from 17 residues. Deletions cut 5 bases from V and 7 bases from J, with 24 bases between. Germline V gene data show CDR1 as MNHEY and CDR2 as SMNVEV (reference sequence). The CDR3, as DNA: TGTGCCAGCAGTCTTCAGACAGTCGGAACAAACAGTAACATTCAGTACTTC. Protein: CASSLQTVGTNSNIQYF.

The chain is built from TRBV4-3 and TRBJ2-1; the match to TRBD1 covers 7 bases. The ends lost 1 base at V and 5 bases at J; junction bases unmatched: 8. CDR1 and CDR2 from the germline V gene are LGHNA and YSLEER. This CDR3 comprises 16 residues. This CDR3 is CASSQARTGLNNEQFF. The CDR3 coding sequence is TGCGCCAGCAGCCAAGCGCGGACAGGCCTCAACAATGAGCAGTTCTTC.

The CDR3 sequence: CASSIYSGTYNEQFF. DNA of the CDR3: TGTGCCAGTAGTATTTACAGCGGGACGTACAATGAGCAGTTCTTC. The V gene is TRBV19, the J gene TRBJ2-1, with 7 bases aligning to TRBD2. Germline CDR1 is LNHDA and CDR2 is SQIVND (reference sequence). After removal of 3 bases from V and 4 bases from J, the junction contained 6 bases not matched to a gene. The CDR3 runs to 15 residues.